The 30 T cell receptor beta chains reported below all come from one sample, sequenced in a study of blood T cell repertoires in COVID-19. Clones were sequenced by immunoSEQ multiplex PCR, and TCRdb holds only the in-frame ones, with some missing. Among 85,000 to 120,000 clones listed, approximately 80% were seen once. Material: peripheral blood. The receptors stem from a human donor in a cohort sampled during active COVID-19.

In its sample, this clone was seen once. V and J are TRBV5-1 and TRBJ2-3, with 11 bases fitting TRBD2. The junction had 10 bases not matched to a gene; V was cut back by 2 bases and J by 5 bases. The CDR3 consists of 17 residues. Germline CDR1 SGHRS, CDR2 YFSETQ. The CDR3 coding sequence is TGCGCCAGCAGCTTATATAGCGGGGGGGCCTTAGGAGATACGCAGTATTTT. Translated: CASSLYSGGALGDTQYF.

The chain has TRBV28 and TRBJ2-1; tentative D call: TRBD2 (6 bases). This CDR3 contains 15 residues. The V gene's germline CDR1 is MDHEN and CDR2 SYDVKM. V was shortened by 6 bases and J by 2 bases, with 14 bases between the two germline ends. The CDR3 nucleotides read TGTGCCAGCAGCCCACGGGACTCTGCCTACAATGAGCAGTTCTTC. It is translated as CASSPRDSAYNEQFF.

This chain joins TRBV7-3 and TRBJ2-1; 8 bases are shared with TRBD2. The CDR3 totals 15 residues. Germline CDR1 SGHTA, CDR2 FQGTGA. J was trimmed by 7 bases and V by 6 bases; bases with no gene match: 11. The CDR3 sequence: CASRSSGGNKNEQFF. Here the CDR3 DNA reads TGTGCCAGCAGATCAAGCGGGGGCAATAAAAATGAGCAGTTCTTC. Combining the CDR3 with reference TRBV7-3 and TRBJ2-1 gives the whole variable domain GAGVSQTPSNKVTEKGKYVELRCDPISGHTALYWYRQSLGQGPEFLIYFQGTGAADDSGLPNDRFFAVRPEGSVSTLKIQRTERGDSAVYLCASRSSGGNKNEQFFGPGTRLTVL.

This clone was counted a few times. V usage is TRBV7-9 and J usage is TRBJ2-7, with 7 bases that match TRBD1. Germline V gives CDR1 SEHNR, CDR2 FQNEAQ (reference sequence). V gave up 5 bases and J gave up 5 bases; unmatched junction bases: 3. The CDR3 is made up of 12 amino acids. CDR3 residues: CASSRQGNEQYF. The CDR3 DNA sequence: TGTGCCAGCAGCAGACAGGGTAACGAGCAGTACTTC. Drawing the rest from reference TRBV7-9 and TRBJ2-7, the complete variable domain is DTGVSQNPRHKITKRGQNVTFRCDPISEHNRLYWYRQTLGQGPEFLTYFQNEAQLEKSRLLSDRFSAERPKGSFSTLEIQRTEQGDSAMYLCASSRQGNEQYFGPGTRLTVT.

The chain carries TRBV28 and TRBJ1-2, with TRBD1 matching over 7 bases. CDR3 length equals 15 residues. The J segment lost 5 bases and the V segment lost 6 bases, leaving 12 bases of the junction unmatched. Germline CDR1 reads MDHEN; CDR2 reads SYDVKM. The CDR3 reads CASRPQRQGSYGYTF. CDR3 nucleotides: TGTGCCAGCAGGCCCCAACGACAGGGTAGTTATGGCTACACCTTC.

The chain employs TRBV6-5 and TRBJ1-1, with TRBD1 matching 8 bases. CDR3 length: 14 amino acids. Germline trimming cut 5 bases from V and 4 bases from J; bases unmatched to any gene: 6. Germline V gene sequence: CDR1 MNHEY, CDR2 SVGAGI. The chain's CDR3 is CASSRQGRVTEAFF. The DNA of the CDR3 is TGTGCCAGCAGTCGACAGGGGAGGGTCACTGAAGCTTTCTTT.

The rearrangement joins TRBV7-9 to TRBJ2-6; TRBD2 matches at 8 bases. The CDR3 is 18 residues long. The trim removed 1 base at V and 2 bases at J, leaving 7 bases unmatched. Per the germline V gene, CDR1 is SEHNR and CDR2 is FQNEAQ (reference sequence). CDR3 DNA sequence: TGTGCCAGCAGCTTAGGAGGCCGGGGGGGGCCTGGGGCCAACGTCCTGACTTTC. It codes for CASSLGGRGGPGANVLTF.

This clone was picked up a small number of times. J is TRBJ1-6 and V is TRBV7-8; 7 bases are shared with TRBD1. Per the germline V gene, CDR1 is SGHVS and CDR2 is FQNEAQ. The CDR3 contains 14 residues. With 10 bases clipped from V and 7 bases from J, the junction kept 10 bases outside the gene matches. The CDR3 here is CATERQGRNSPLHF. CDR3 coding DNA: TGTGCCACGGAAAGACAGGGAAGGAATTCACCCCTCCACTTT.

This sequence joins TRBV13 and TRBJ1-2; 7 nucleotides line up with TRBD1. CDR3 length equals 13 residues. The V gene end was trimmed by 5 bases and the J gene end by 4 bases; junction bases not matched to a gene: 4. Per the germline V gene, CDR1 is PRHDT and CDR2 is FYEKMQ (reference sequence). CDR3 DNA sequence: TGTGCCAGCAGCCAAGGGACAGCCTATGGCTACACCTTC. It yields the protein CASSQGTAYGYTF.

V gene TRBV14 combines with J gene TRBJ2-7, with 7 nucleotides matching TRBD1. The germline V gene has CDR1 SGHDN and CDR2 FVKESK. J lost 2 bases, V lost 4 bases, and 5 bases had no gene match. The CDR3 runs to 14 residues. CDR3 in DNA: TGTGCCAGCAGCCTCTACAGGGGCCCCTACGAGCAGTACTTC. Translated, it gives CASSLYRGPYEQYF.

V gene TRBV7-3 combines with J gene TRBJ1-1, with D perhaps TRBD1 (5 bases). CDR1 SGHTA and CDR2 FQGTGA come from the germline V gene. The length of the CDR3 is 14 residues. V was shortened by 2 bases and J by 1 base, with 8 bases between the two germline ends. CDR3 amino acids: CASSLGATNTEAFF. In DNA, the CDR3 is TGTGCCAGCAGCTTAGGGGCGACGAACACTGAAGCTTTCTTT.

The J gene is TRBJ2-3, the V gene TRBV7-9; TRBD2 might be the D (5 bases). V lost 7 bases to trimming and J lost 3 bases, with 11 bases between them. There are 13 residues in the CDR3. The V gene's germline CDR1 is SEHNR and CDR2 FQNEAQ (reference sequence). The CDR3 sequence: CASTRGGTDTQYF. For the CDR3, the DNA is TGTGCCAGCACCCGAGGCGGGACAGATACGCAGTATTTT.

The chain employs TRBV6-6 and TRBJ1-6; tentatively, D is TRBD1 (6 bases). Germline CDR1 is MNHNY and CDR2 is SVGAGI (reference sequence). CDR3 size: 15 residues. The ends were cut back, 6 bases at V and 6 bases at J, with 15 bases in the middle. This chain's CDR3 is CASRKGGRGNSPLHF. For the CDR3, the DNA is TGTGCCAGCAGGAAGGGGGGGCGTGGTAATTCACCCCTCCACTTT.

This chain joins TRBV9 and TRBJ2-2; D is uncertain. The CDR3 covers 16 residues. CDR1 SGDLS and CDR2 YYNGEE come from the germline V gene. Trimming pared 2 bases from V and 0 bases from J, leaving 11 bases between. CDR3: CASSVGGRSNTGELFF. In nucleotides, the CDR3 is TGTGCCAGCAGCGTTGGTGGCAGATCGAACACCGGGGAGCTGTTTTTT.

This chain connects TRBV10-3 to TRBJ2-2, with 11 bases that match TRBD1. With 0 bases clipped from V and 5 bases from J, the junction kept 2 bases outside the gene matches. This CDR3 spans 16 amino acids. Germline CDR1 ENHRY, CDR2 SYGVKD. CDR3 protein: CAISESGQGATGELFF. The CDR3 DNA sequence: TGTGCCATCAGTGAGTCCGGACAGGGGGCGACCGGGGAGCTGTTTTTT.

The chain has TRBV3-1 (or the pseudogene TRBV3-2) and TRBJ1-4, with D perhaps matching TRBD1 (6 bases). Germline V lookup: CDR1 LGHDT, CDR2 YNNKEL (reference sequence). The CDR3 runs 14 residues. Trimming took off 1 base at V and 8 bases at J, with 11 bases between the two ends. The CDR3: CASSQAARGEKLFF. CDR3 nucleotides: TGTGCCAGCAGCCAAGCGGCCAGGGGCGAAAAACTGTTTTTT.

This chain links TRBV30 with TRBJ2-3; tentatively, D is TRBD2 (6 bases). CDR1 is GTSNPN and CDR2 is SVGIG in the germline V gene (reference sequence). CDR3 length: 15 residues. Trimming left V 3 bases short and J 3 bases short, with 16 bases between. The CDR3 here is CAWRSTSGGTDTQYF. CDR3 bases: TGTGCCTGGAGGTCCACTAGTGGGGGGACAGATACGCAGTATTTT.

V is TRBV6-6 and J is TRBJ1-1, with a weak D call TRBD1 (5 bases). Germline CDR1 MNHNY, CDR2 SVGAGI (reference sequence). This CDR3 spans 15 amino acids. Trimming shortened V by 5 bases and J by 5 bases, and 18 bases separated the two germline ends. CDR3 coding DNA: TGTGCCAGCAGTGGATTCGGACATTTGGGGACTGAAGCTTTCTTT. It specifies CASSGFGHLGTEAFF.

This sequence joins TRBV5-6 and TRBJ1-1, with TRBD1 as a possible D gene (5 bases). CDR3 length equals 15 residues. Trimming pared 5 bases from V and 1 base from J, leaving 15 bases between. In germline, CDR1 is SGHDT, CDR2 YYEEEE. The CDR3: CASRLGALGNTEAFF. In nucleotides, the CDR3 is TGTGCCAGCAGATTAGGGGCCTTGGGGAACACTGAAGCTTTCTTT.

This rearrangement joins TRBV20-1 to TRBJ2-1; 8 positions agree with TRBD1. J gave up 15 bases and V 5 bases, and 9 bases lay outside the gene matches. CDR1 is DFQATT, CDR2 SNEGSKA, per germline (reference sequence). The CDR3 sequence is 11 residues long. The CDR3 nucleotides are TGCAGTGCTGGGGGGACAGGCTTGGGGTTCTTC. Translating it yields CSAGGTGLGFF.

This clone was seen more than once but under ten times. The chain links TRBV7-9 to TRBJ1-3, with 7 positions matching TRBD1. The CDR3 runs 14 residues. V lost 5 bases to trimming and J lost 0 bases; unmatched junction nucleotides: 1. Germline-derived CDR1 and CDR2 are SEHNR and FQNEAQ (reference sequence). As DNA, the CDR3 is TGTGCCAGCAGCCAGGGGGGCTCTGGAAACACCATATATTTT. Encoded protein: CASSQGGSGNTIYF. Drawing the rest from reference TRBV7-9 and TRBJ1-3, the complete variable domain is DTGVSQNPRHKITKRGQNVTFRCDPISEHNRLYWYRQTLGQGPEFLTYFQNEAQLEKSRLLSDRFSAERPKGSFSTLEIQRTEQGDSAMYLCASSQGGSGNTIYFGEGSWLTVV.

The chain uses TRBV4-2 and TRBJ2-2; 8 nucleotides match TRBD2. Germline V gene sequence: CDR1 LGHNA, CDR2 YNFKEQ. CDR3 length: 16 residues. Trimming cost V 1 base and J 7 bases; bases outside gene matches: 8. CDR3 DNA sequence: TGTGCCAGCAGCCAAGTCGAAGCGGGGGAGGGCGGGGAGCTGTTTTTT. Translation gives CASSQVEAGEGGELFF.

The V and J genes are TRBV9 and TRBJ2-1; 10 bases align to TRBD2. V trimming: 6 bases; J trimming: 3 bases; junction bases outside the gene matches: 6. CDR3 size: 15 residues. CDR1 is SGDLS, CDR2 YYNGEE, per germline. The CDR3 loop reads CASTRGLADYNEQFF. In nucleotides, the CDR3 is TGTGCCAGCACCCGAGGACTAGCGGACTACAATGAGCAGTTCTTC.

The J gene is TRBJ2-6, the V gene TRBV27; TRBD1 matches at 9 bases. The length of the CDR3 is 17 residues. The germline CDR1 and CDR2 sequences are MNHEY and SMNVEV (reference sequence). Trimming cost V 4 bases and J 0 bases; bases outside gene matches: 4. The DNA for the CDR3 is TGTGCCAGCAGTTGGGGGGACAGGGACTCTGGGGCCAACGTCCTGACTTTC. It encodes CASSWGDRDSGANVLTF.

The chain has TRBV28 and TRBJ1-5; the D gene is possibly TRBD1 (5 bases). From germline, CDR1 is MDHEN and CDR2 SYDVKM. Trimming took off 3 bases at V and 3 bases at J, with 12 bases between the two ends. This CDR3 is built from 15 residues. CDR3: CASSLGGGFNQPQHF. The DNA of the CDR3 is TGTGCCAGCAGTTTGGGGGGGGGTTTCAATCAGCCCCAGCATTTT.

The chain recombines TRBV5-5 with TRBJ1-4; D is unresolved. Trimming removed 0 bases at V and 8 bases at J, with 14 bases between. Germline CDR1 reads SGHKS; CDR2 reads YYEKEE (reference sequence). The CDR3 sequence is 15 residues long. The CDR3 bases are TGTGCCAGCAGCTTGGCGCCGGGTGCGGGGGAAAAACTGTTTTTT. Encoded protein: CASSLAPGAGEKLFF.

The chain recombines TRBV3-1 (or the pseudogene TRBV3-2) with TRBJ2-3; 8 bases fit TRBD2. The CDR3 runs 16 residues. With V trimmed by 1 base and J by 4 bases, 7 bases remained unmatched. Germline CDR1 is LGHDT and CDR2 is YNNKEL (reference sequence). Here the CDR3 DNA reads TGTGCCAGCAGCCAAGTTCGGGGGGGCCACGCAGATACGCAGTATTTT. It encodes CASSQVRGGHADTQYF.

The rearrangement joins TRBV18 to TRBJ2-1, with D unclear. Germline CDR1 KGHSH, CDR2 LQKENI. V lost 0 bases and J 7 bases, leaving 10 bases between the germline ends. CDR3 size: 14 residues. The CDR3 reads CASSPPSLPNEQFF. The CDR3 nucleotides are TGTGCCAGCTCACCACCGAGCCTGCCTAATGAGCAGTTCTTC.

The chain recombines TRBV6-2 or TRBV6-3 with TRBJ2-5, with 9 bases that match TRBD2. With 5 bases clipped from V and 5 bases from J, the junction kept 9 bases outside the gene matches. This CDR3 has 15 amino acids. Germline values: CDR1 MNHEY, CDR2 SVGEGT. The CDR3 sequence: CASSVTRAGGETQYF. The CDR3 nucleotides are TGTGCCAGCAGTGTCACCCGTGCGGGGGGGGAGACCCAGTACTTC.

The chain combines TRBV27 with TRBJ2-2, with 10 bases aligning to TRBD1. The V gene's germline CDR1 is MNHEY and CDR2 SMNVEV (reference sequence). The CDR3 has 16 amino acids. J was trimmed by 2 bases and V by 7 bases; bases with no gene match: 7. CDR3 nucleotide sequence: TGTGCCAGCAACCGACAGGGGGCCGGTAACACCGGGGAGCTGTTTTTT. It translates to CASNRQGAGNTGELFF.